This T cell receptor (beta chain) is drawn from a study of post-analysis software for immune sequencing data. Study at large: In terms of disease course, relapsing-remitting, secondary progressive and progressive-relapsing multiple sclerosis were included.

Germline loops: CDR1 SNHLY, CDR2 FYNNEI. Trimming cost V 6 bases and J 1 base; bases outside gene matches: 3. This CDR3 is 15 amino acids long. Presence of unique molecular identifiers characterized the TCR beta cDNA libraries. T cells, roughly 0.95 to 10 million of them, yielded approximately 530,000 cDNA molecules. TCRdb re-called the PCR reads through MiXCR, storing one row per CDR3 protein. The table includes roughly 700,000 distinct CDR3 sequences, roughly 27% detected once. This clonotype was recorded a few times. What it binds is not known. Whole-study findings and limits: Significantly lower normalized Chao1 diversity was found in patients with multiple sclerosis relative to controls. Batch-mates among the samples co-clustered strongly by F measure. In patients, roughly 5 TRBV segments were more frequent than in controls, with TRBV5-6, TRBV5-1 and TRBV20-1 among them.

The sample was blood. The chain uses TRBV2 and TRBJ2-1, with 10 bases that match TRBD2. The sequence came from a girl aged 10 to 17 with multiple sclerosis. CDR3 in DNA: TGTGCCAGCAGAATAGCGGGAGGTTCCTACAATGAGCAGTTCTTC. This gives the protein CASRIAGGSYNEQFF.